This T cell receptor beta chain was captured by sequencing in a study of cytomegalovirus exposure and HLA in healthy donors. PCR amplification relied on 60 Vbeta primers (plus 13 Jbeta primers). Measured with immunoSEQ multiplex PCR; TCRdb has only the in-frame clones, and not every one. The table lists more than 85,000 clones, 77% of them singletons. This CDR3 is 15 amino acids long. Trimming cost V 5 bases and J 0 bases, with 12 bases left between them. Germline CDR1 PRHDT, CDR2 FYEKMQ (reference sequence). Findings and caveats of the study: Roughly even sequencing depth across donors was the assumption behind the presence/absence analyses. Sequence variants that were highly shared formed a cluster that was likely a sequencing artifact.

Comment on this clone: Its target is not known.

The V and J genes are TRBV13 and TRBJ2-3, with D possibly matching TRBD1 (5 bases). The clonotype originates from a male donor in good health and CMV-seropositive. What was sequenced was PBMCs. The CDR3: CASSHRTTSTDTQYF. Written as DNA, the CDR3 is TGTGCCAGCAGCCATCGGACAACTAGCACAGATACGCAGTATTTT.